This entry features one TCR beta chain sequence. The antigen remains undetermined. The sample is drawn from a study of CD4 T cells in relation to SARS-CoV-2 and coronaviruses. Profiled with immunoSEQ multiplex PCR; TCRdb holds only in-frame clones, not every one. The sample lists over 15,000 clones; 70% to 80% were seen once. CD4+ T cells from unexposed donors were obtained before the COVID-19 pandemic (2011-2018). The cells were cultured for around ten days before CD4+ T cells were isolated. As cell numbers allowed, unexposed-donor CD4+ T cells faced SARS-CoV-2 S/N and four cold-coronavirus spikes. Fresh IL-2 medium replaced half the medium on days 3 and 7. Broader study findings: Each donor contributed either pre-pandemic or post-infection samples, not both.

Input material: CD4+ T cells from PBMCs, cultured in vitro. The TCR originated in a human donor in good health.

CDR3 region: CATTAGSGTDTQYF. The CDR3 nucleotides are TGTGCCACCACAGCGGGGAGCGGCACAGATACGCAGTATTTT. V usage is TRBV2 and J usage is TRBJ2-3; 7 bases agree with TRBD2. The CDR3 length is 14 residues. Looked up from germline, CDR1 is SNHLY and CDR2 is FYNNEI. Unmatched junction bases numbered 8, after V lost 10 bases and J lost 1 base.